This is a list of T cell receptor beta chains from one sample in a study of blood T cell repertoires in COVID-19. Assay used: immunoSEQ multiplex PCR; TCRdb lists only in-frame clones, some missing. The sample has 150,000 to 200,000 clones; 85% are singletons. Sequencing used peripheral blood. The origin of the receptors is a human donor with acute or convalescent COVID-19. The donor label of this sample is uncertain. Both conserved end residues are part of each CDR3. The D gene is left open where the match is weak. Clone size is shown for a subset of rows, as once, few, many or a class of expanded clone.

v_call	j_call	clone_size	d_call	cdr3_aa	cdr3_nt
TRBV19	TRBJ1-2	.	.	CASSILGQIYGYTF	TGTGCCAGTAGTATACTTGGACAGATCTATGGCTACACCTTC
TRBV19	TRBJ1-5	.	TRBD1	CASSEPRGANQPQHF	TGTGCCAGTAGTGAACCCAGGGGGGCTAATCAGCCCCAGCATTTT
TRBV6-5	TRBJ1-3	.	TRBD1	CASSRDSSTGNTIYF	TGTGCCAGCTCTAGGGACAGCTCGACTGGAAACACCATATATTTT
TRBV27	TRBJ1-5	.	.	CASSLQGFGQPQHF	TGTGCCAGCAGTTTACAGGGTTTCGGTCAGCCCCAGCATTTT
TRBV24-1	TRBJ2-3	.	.	CATSSGTDTQYF	TGTGCCACTTCCTCCGGGACAGATACGCAGTATTTT
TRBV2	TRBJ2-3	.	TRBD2	CASSPLAGGTDTQYF	TGTGCCAGCAGCCCTCTAGCGGGGGGCACAGATACGCAGTATTTT
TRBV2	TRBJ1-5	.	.	CASSEDRANQPQHF	TGTGCCAGCAGTGAAGACAGGGCCAATCAGCCCCAGCATTTT
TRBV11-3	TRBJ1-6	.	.	CASSQFLVSSYNSPLHF	TGTGCCAGCAGCCAATTCCTAGTAAGCTCCTATAATTCACCCCTCCACTTT
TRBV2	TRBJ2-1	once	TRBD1	CASSRQGVIDEQFF	TGTGCCAGCAGTAGACAGGGAGTAATTGATGAGCAGTTCTTC
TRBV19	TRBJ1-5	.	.	CASSIGQGSNQPQHF	TGTGCCAGTAGTATTGGGCAGGGGAGCAATCAGCCCCAGCATTTT
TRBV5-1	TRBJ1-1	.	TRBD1	CASSLEGGTGLGEAFF	TGCGCCAGCAGCTTGGAGGGTGGGACAGGGTTGGGTGAAGCTTTCTTT
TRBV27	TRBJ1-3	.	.	CASSTLGAGNTIYF	TGTGCCAGCAGTACCCTAGGGGCTGGAAACACCATATATTTT
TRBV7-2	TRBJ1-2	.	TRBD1	CASSFDRGQGYGYTF	TGTGCCAGCAGCTTCGACAGGGGGCAAGGGTATGGCTACACCTTC
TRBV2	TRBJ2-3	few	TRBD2	CASSARAGGTDTQYF	TGTGCCAGCAGTGCACGGGCGGGGGGGACAGATACGCAGTATTTT
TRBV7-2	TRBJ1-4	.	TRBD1	CASSRTGGPEKLFF	TGTGCCAGCAGCAGAACAGGGGGCCCTGAAAAACTGTTTTTT
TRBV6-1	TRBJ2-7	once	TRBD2	CASSELGPGGDEQYF	TGTGCCAGCAGTGAACTAGGTCCGGGGGGGGACGAGCAGTACTTC
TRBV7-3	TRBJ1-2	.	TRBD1	CASSLTGQGVGYTF	TGTGCCAGCAGCTTAACCGGACAGGGGGTGGGCTACACCTTC
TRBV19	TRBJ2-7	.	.	CATGERRGLYSYEQYF	TGTGCCACAGGCGAGCGCAGGGGTTTATACTCCTACGAGCAGTACTTC
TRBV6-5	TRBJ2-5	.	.	CASRAGGETQYF	TGTGCCAGCAGGGCAGGGGGGGAGACCCAGTACTTC
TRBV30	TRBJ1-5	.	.	CAWSVQVGQPQHF	TGTGCCTGGAGTGTACAAGTTGGTCAGCCCCAGCATTTT
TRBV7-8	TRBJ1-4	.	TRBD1	CASSLGIRQGVGEKLFF	TGTGCCAGCAGCTTAGGGATAAGACAGGGTGTAGGAGAAAAACTGTTTTTT
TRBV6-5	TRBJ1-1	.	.	CASSPDRFTEAFF	TGTGCCAGCAGCCCCGACAGGTTCACTGAAGCTTTCTTT
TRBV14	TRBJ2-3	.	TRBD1	CASSQRQGSRTDTQYF	TGTGCCAGCAGCCAGCGACAGGGCAGCCGCACAGATACGCAGTATTTT
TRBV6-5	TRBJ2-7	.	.	CASSYMTLGSYEQYF	TGTGCCAGCAGTTACATGACTCTGGGCTCCTACGAGCAGTACTTC
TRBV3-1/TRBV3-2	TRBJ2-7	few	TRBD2	CASSQTSGLAGSSYEQYF	TGTGCCAGCAGCCAAACCTCGGGGCTAGCGGGGAGCTCCTACGAGCAGTACTTC
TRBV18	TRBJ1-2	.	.	CASSPERGLYGYTF	TGTGCCAGCTCACCAGAAAGGGGTCTTTATGGCTACACCTTC
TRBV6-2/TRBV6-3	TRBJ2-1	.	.	CASSGRQGGNNEQFF	TGTGCCAGCAGTGGACGACAGGGAGGCAACAATGAGCAGTTCTTC
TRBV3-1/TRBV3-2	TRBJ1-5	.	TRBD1	CASSAGTANQPQHF	TGTGCCAGCAGCGCCGGGACAGCAAATCAGCCCCAGCATTTT
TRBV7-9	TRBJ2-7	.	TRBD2	CASSVGLAGGYEQYF	TGTGCCAGCAGCGTGGGACTAGCGGGGGGATACGAGCAGTACTTC
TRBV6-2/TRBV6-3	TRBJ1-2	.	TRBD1	CASSFGTGGYTF	TGTGCCAGCAGTTTCGGGACAGGTGGCTACACCTTC
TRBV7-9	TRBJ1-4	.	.	CASSLVGGGPEKLFF	TGTGCCAGCAGCTTAGTCGGGGGTGGTCCAGAAAAACTGTTTTTT
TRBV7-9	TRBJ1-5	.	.	CASSLGDIRDQPQHF	TGTGCCAGCAGCTTAGGGGACATAAGGGACCAGCCCCAGCATTTT
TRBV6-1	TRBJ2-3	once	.	CASSEATRTDTQYF	TGTGCCAGCAGTGAAGCCACTCGCACAGATACGCAGTATTTT
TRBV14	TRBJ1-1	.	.	CASSQERAGVGDTEAFF	TGTGCCAGCAGCCAAGAAAGGGCAGGGGTTGGGGACACTGAAGCTTTCTTT
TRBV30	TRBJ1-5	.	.	CAWSVRGRGNQPQHF	TGTGCCTGGAGTGTACGGGGAAGGGGCAATCAGCCCCAGCATTTT
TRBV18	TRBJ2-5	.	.	CASSPPLQETQYF	TGTGCCAGCTCACCACCCCTCCAAGAGACCCAGTACTTC
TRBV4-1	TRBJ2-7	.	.	CASSPATGRLGEQYF	TGCGCCAGCAGCCCCGCGACAGGGAGGTTGGGCGAGCAGTACTTC
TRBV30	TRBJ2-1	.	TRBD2	CAWMDGNQFGGVNYNEQFF	TGTGCCTGGATGGATGGGAACCAGTTCGGGGGGGTCAACTACAATGAGCAGTTCTTC
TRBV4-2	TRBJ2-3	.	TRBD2	CASSQRTSGGANTQYF	TGTGCCAGCAGCCAGAGGACTAGCGGGGGGGCAAATACGCAGTATTTT
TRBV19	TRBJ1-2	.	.	CASSIVTDFYGYTF	TGTGCCAGTAGTATCGTGACAGATTTCTATGGCTACACCTTC
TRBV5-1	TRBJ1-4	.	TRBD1	CASSLGSGGLAANEKLFF	TGCGCCAGCAGCTTGGGTTCAGGGGGGCTTGCGGCTAATGAAAAACTGTTTTTT
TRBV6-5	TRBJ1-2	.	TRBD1	CASSRTGTGYTF	TGTGCCAGCAGCCGGACAGGGACAGGCTACACCTTC
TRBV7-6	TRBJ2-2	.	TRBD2	CASSLESGGGPNTGELFF	TGTGCCAGCAGCTTAGAGAGCGGCGGGGGGCCGAACACCGGGGAGCTGTTTTTT
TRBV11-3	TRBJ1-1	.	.	CASSLVGAEGAFF	TGTGCCAGCAGCTTAGTGGGAGCGGAGGGAGCTTTCTTT
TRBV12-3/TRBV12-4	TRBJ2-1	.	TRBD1	CASSGRGRNEQFF	TGTGCCAGCAGTGGCAGGGGGCGGAATGAGCAGTTCTTC
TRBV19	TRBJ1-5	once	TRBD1	CASSSGQGGFGTQHF	TGTGCCAGTAGTAGTGGACAGGGGGGCTTCGGGACCCAGCATTTT
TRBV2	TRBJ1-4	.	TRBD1	CASNRGMGEKLFF	TGTGCCAGCAACAGGGGGATGGGGGAAAAACTGTTTTTT
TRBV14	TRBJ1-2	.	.	CASSQAGSILLGYTF	TGTGCCAGCAGCCAAGCAGGCTCTATCTTGCTCGGCTACACCTTC
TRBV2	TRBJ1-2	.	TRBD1	CASSQTDGQVVGYTF	TGTGCCAGCAGTCAAACTGACGGACAGGTTGTTGGCTACACCTTC
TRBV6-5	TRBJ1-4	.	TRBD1	CASTLRRGSNEKLFF	TGTGCCAGCACCCTTCGCAGGGGGTCTAATGAAAAACTGTTTTTT
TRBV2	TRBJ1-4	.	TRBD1	CASIAGQENEKLFF	TGTGCCAGCATTGCGGGACAGGAAAATGAAAAACTGTTTTTT
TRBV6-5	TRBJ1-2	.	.	CASSSGGDYGYTF	TGTGCCAGCAGTAGCGGGGGAGACTATGGCTACACCTTC
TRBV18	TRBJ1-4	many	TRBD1	CASSPGQGPEKLFF	TGTGCCAGCTCACCGGGACAGGGCCCAGAAAAACTGTTTTTT
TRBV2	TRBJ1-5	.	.	CASSEDISNQPQHF	TGTGCCAGCAGTGAGGACATAAGCAATCAGCCCCAGCATTTT
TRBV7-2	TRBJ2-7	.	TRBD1	CASSLDGQGWYEQYF	TGTGCCAGCAGCTTGGATGGACAGGGTTGGTACGAGCAGTACTTC
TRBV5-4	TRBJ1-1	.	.	CASSPGGDTEAFF	TGTGCCAGCAGCCCGGGAGGGGACACTGAAGCTTTCTTT
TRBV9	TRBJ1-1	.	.	CASSVGGVNTEAFF	TGTGCCAGCAGCGTAGGGGGCGTGAACACTGAAGCTTTCTTT
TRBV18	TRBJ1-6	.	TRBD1	CASSPPGRGVGNSPLHF	TGTGCCAGCTCACCACCCGGCAGGGGGGTCGGAAATTCACCCCTCCACTTT
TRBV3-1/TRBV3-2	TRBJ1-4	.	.	CASSLRGGREKLFF	TGTGCCAGCAGCCTACGCGGGGGGCGGGAAAAACTGTTTTTT
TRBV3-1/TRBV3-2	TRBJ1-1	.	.	CASSPSTGSTEAFF	TGTGCCAGCAGCCCAAGTACGGGGAGCACTGAAGCTTTCTTT